Included here is one T cell receptor (beta chain) sequence, with context. What it binds is not known. Those who donated were healthy bone marrow donors. The record originates from a study of cytomegalovirus exposure and HLA in healthy donors. Points from the study as a whole: The classifier reportedly diagnosed cytomegalovirus status with high specificity and sensitivity.

A multiplex PCR was run with 60 Vbeta primers and 13 Jbeta primers. Sequencing was performed with immunoSEQ multiplex PCR; in TCRdb, only in-frame clones are kept and a portion is missing. The profile shows under 250,000 clones, roughly 78% of them singletons. V was trimmed by 1 base and J by 5 bases, leaving 12 bases between them. This CDR3 has 14 amino acids. Germline assignment: CDR1 SNHLY and CDR2 FYNNEI. Sequenced: PBMCs. This sequence was found in a woman in her twenties or thirties in good health and CMV-seropositive. The chain carries TRBV2 and TRBJ2-7, with D maybe TRBD2 (6 bases). The CDR3 loop reads CASSEGGDPHEQYF. CDR3 in DNA: TGTGCCAGCAGTGAAGGGGGGGATCCTCACGAGCAGTACTTC.